This T cell receptor (beta chain) was obtained from a study of blood T cell repertoires in COVID-19. About the research overall: Samples taken during acute and convalescent COVID-19 were collected in the United States, Italy and Spain. PBMCs, B-cell-depleted T cells, or T cells provided the cDNA or gDNA that made up the material.

A remark on this clone: The identical CDR3 is also encoded by other nucleotide sequences in the sample.

The V and J ends lost 6 bases and 0 bases, in that order; junction bases with no gene match: 3. The CDR3 length is 15 residues. Germline assignment: CDR1 KGHSH and CDR2 LQKENI. In the study's own analysis: Amplifying reference gene primers gave estimates of nucleated cell counts. TCRdb keeps only in-frame clones here, not all; method: immunoSEQ multiplex PCR. Clonal size and the V and J genes are those of that table, whereas D and trimming came from the DNA. The sample includes about 260,000 clones, around 84% of them seen just once. V is TRBV18 and J is TRBJ1-3, with 9 bases lining up with TRBD1. This sequence was found in a middle-aged woman who had recovered from COVID-19. The sequencing sample was made of peripheral blood. CDR3 amino acids: CASSETGGSGNTIYF. CDR3 nucleotides: TGTGCCAGCTCGGAGACAGGGGGCTCTGGAAACACCATATATTTT. The variable domain in full, completed from reference TRBV18 and TRBJ1-3, reads NAGVMQNPRHLVRRRGQEARLRCSPMKGHSHVYWYRQLPEEGLKFMVYLQKENIIDESGMPKERFSAEFPKEGPSILRIQQVVRGDSAAYFCASSETGGSGNTIYFGEGSWLTVV.